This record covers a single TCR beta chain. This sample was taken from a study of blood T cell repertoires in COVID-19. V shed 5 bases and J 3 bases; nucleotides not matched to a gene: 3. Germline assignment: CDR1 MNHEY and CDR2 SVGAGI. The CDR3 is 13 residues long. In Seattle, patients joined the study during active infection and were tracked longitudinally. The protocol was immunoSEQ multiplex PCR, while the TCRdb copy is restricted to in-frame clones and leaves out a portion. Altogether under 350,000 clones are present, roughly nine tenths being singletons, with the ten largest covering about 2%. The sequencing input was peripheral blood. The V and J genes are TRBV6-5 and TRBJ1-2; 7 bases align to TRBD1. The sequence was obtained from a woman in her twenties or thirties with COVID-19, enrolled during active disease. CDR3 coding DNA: TGTGCCAGCAGTAACGGACAGGACTATGGCTACACCTTC. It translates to CASSNGQDYGYTF.